These T cell receptor beta chains were read from a single sample in a study of cytomegalovirus exposure and HLA in healthy donors. Assay used: immunoSEQ multiplex PCR; TCRdb lists only in-frame clones, some missing. The table has 160,000 or so clones, around 82% seen once. Sequencing was performed on PBMCs. The receptors come from a young man in good health and CMV-seropositive. CDR3s include the opening cysteine and the closing phenylalanine or tryptophan. D genes are given only for firm matches. Size tells how often a clone was seen (once, few, many) or the class of an expanded clone, and some rows leave it out.

>.|17|TRBV4-3|.|TRBJ1-6
CASSQESEGSYNSPLHF
TGCGCCAGCAGCCAAGAGTCTGAGGGAAGCTATAATTCACCCCTCCACTTT
>once|12|TRBV5-1|.|TRBJ2-3
CASSLPTDTQYF
TGCGCCAGCAGCCTACCCACAGATACGCAGTATTTT
>.|14|TRBV5-1|TRBD1|TRBJ2-3
CASSSDRGSDTQYF
TGCGCCAGCAGCTCGGACAGGGGTTCCGATACGCAGTATTTT
>.|16|TRBV28|TRBD2|TRBJ2-6
CASSAGGFSGANVLTF
TGTGCCAGCAGCGCGGGAGGGTTCTCTGGGGCCAACGTCCTGACTTTC
>.|15|TRBV19|TRBD1|TRBJ1-5
CASSPRDREYQPQHF
TGTGCCAGTAGTCCCCGGGACAGGGAATATCAGCCCCAGCATTTT
>.|15|TRBV11-2|.|TRBJ2-1
CASSLEARAGNEQFF
TGTGCCAGCAGCTTAGAGGCCAGGGCTGGCAATGAGCAGTTCTTC
>.|18|TRBV15|TRBD1|TRBJ1-2
CATGAKGTGGSLNYGYTF
TGTGCCACCGGAGCAAAAGGGACAGGGGGGAGCCTTAACTATGGCTACACCTTC
>.|14|TRBV27|TRBD1|TRBJ2-7
CASSVGTGGFEQYF
TGTGCCAGCAGTGTCGGGACAGGGGGTTTCGAGCAGTACTTC
>.|14|TRBV7-7|.|TRBJ1-1
CASSPGGIHTEAFF
TGTGCCAGCAGCCCCGGGGGGATTCACACTGAAGCTTTCTTT
>once|14|TRBV28|.|TRBJ2-1
CASRSGTPHNEQFF
TGTGCCAGTAGGTCCGGGACACCCCACAATGAGCAGTTCTTC
>.|15|TRBV6-6|.|TRBJ2-7
CASSYPQKQTHEQYF
TGTGCCAGCAGTTACCCCCAAAAACAGACCCACGAGCAGTACTTC
>once|15|TRBV14|TRBD2|TRBJ2-7
CASSSITSGRYEQYF
TGTGCCAGCAGCTCAATCACTAGCGGGAGGTACGAGCAGTACTTC
>.|16|TRBV5-1|TRBD1|TRBJ1-6
CASSLGQGAHNSPLHF
TGCGCCAGCAGCTTGGGACAGGGGGCCCATAATTCACCCCTCCACTTT
>.|15|TRBV28|.|TRBJ1-4
CASSSAGGTNEKLFF
TGTGCCAGCAGCTCCGCGGGGGGGACGAATGAAAAACTGTTTTTT
>many|14|TRBV5-1|.|TRBJ1-1
CASSFPGEGSEAFF
TGCGCCAGCAGCTTTCCAGGGGAGGGGAGTGAAGCTTTCTTT
>.|13|TRBV28|TRBD2|TRBJ2-5
CASKREGQETQYF
TGTGCCAGCAAGCGGGAGGGGCAGGAGACCCAGTACTTC
>.|16|TRBV6-1|TRBD1|TRBJ2-2
CASSEAPGTVIGELFF
TGTGCCAGCAGTGAAGCCCCCGGGACAGTAATCGGGGAGCTGTTTTTT
>many|13|TRBV5-1|TRBD1|TRBJ2-7
CASSPVTGDEQYF
TGCGCCAGCAGCCCGGTGACAGGGGACGAGCAGTACTTC
>.|13|TRBV7-3|TRBD2|TRBJ2-5
CASSSLAGVTQYF
TGTGCCAGCAGCTCACTAGCGGGGGTAACCCAGTACTTC
>few|14|TRBV18|.|TRBJ2-7
CASSPSPTVHEQYF
TGTGCCAGCTCACCCTCCCCCACAGTGCACGAGCAGTACTTC
>.|15|TRBV5-6|TRBD1|TRBJ2-3
CASTLVTGGTDTQYF
TGTGCCAGCACCCTCGTTACAGGGGGCACAGATACGCAGTATTTT